A single sample is the source of the 11 T cell receptor beta chains below, sequenced in a study of blood T cell repertoires in COVID-19. Repertoires were generated with immunoSEQ multiplex PCR, while TCRdb's copy carries only in-frame clones and drops some. The sample includes around 270,000 clones, 75% to 90% of them seen just once. Sequences were obtained from peripheral blood. These receptors came from a man younger than 45 with active or convalescent COVID-19.

The J gene is TRBJ1-4, the V gene TRBV6-5; 8 bases line up with TRBD1. Germline values: CDR1 MNHEY, CDR2 SVGAGI. The CDR3 totals 15 residues. The J segment lost 7 bases and the V segment lost 6 bases, leaving 10 bases of the junction unmatched. This chain's CDR3 is CASRSNRGFGEKLFF. As DNA, the CDR3 is TGTGCCAGCAGGTCCAACAGGGGGTTCGGTGAAAAACTGTTTTTT.

This chain joins TRBV6-5 and TRBJ1-5; 9 bases agree with TRBD1. The J segment lost 1 base and the V segment lost 7 bases, leaving 5 bases of the junction unmatched. Germline V gene data show CDR1 as MNHEY and CDR2 as SVGAGI. The CDR3 extends over 15 amino acids. CDR3 in amino acids: CASILGTGSNQPQHF. The CDR3 bases are TGTGCCAGCATCCTGGGGACAGGGAGCAATCAGCCCCAGCATTTT.

The CDR3 DNA is TGTGCCAGCACCCGCAGGGGGCGGTTGAACACTGAAGCTTTCTTT. This encodes CASTRRGRLNTEAFF. The V call is TRBV28, the J call TRBJ1-1, with 8 bases fitting TRBD1. The CDR3 covers 15 residues. V shed 7 bases and J 0 bases; nucleotides not matched to a gene: 7. From germline, CDR1 is MDHEN and CDR2 SYDVKM.

The V and J genes are TRBV11-2 and TRBJ1-1; TRBD1 is a possible D gene (5 bases). The V gene's germline CDR1 is SGHAT and CDR2 FQNNGV. This CDR3 region has 13 residues. Trimming stripped 4 bases from V and 4 bases from J, with 10 bases between. The CDR3 nucleotides are TGTGCCAGCAGCTCGGGGGGTCTCACTGAAGCTTTCTTT. Translation gives CASSSGGLTEAFF.

The V call is TRBV4-2, the J call TRBJ1-4; D is possibly TRBD1 (5 bases). The CDR3 is 16 amino acids. Germline loops: CDR1 LGHNA, CDR2 YNFKEQ. Trimming took off 5 bases at V and 0 bases at J, with 13 bases between the two ends. CDR3 region: CASSEQVTSTNEKLFF. DNA for the CDR3: TGTGCCAGCAGCGAACAGGTGACCTCAACTAATGAAAAACTGTTTTTT.

The table lists this clone with a few counts. The chain recombines TRBV6-5 with TRBJ1-1; tentatively, D is TRBD1 (5 bases). The V gene lost 2 bases and the J gene lost 8 bases, with 21 bases spanning the gap. CDR1 MNHEY and CDR2 SVGAGI come from the germline V gene. The CDR3 has 16 residues. CDR3 sequence: CASSYPPATGVKEAFF. CDR3 nucleotides: TGTGCCAGCAGTTACCCACCCGCTACAGGCGTGAAAGAAGCTTTCTTT.

V is TRBV19 and J is TRBJ1-5, with D possibly matching TRBD1 (6 bases). CDR3 length: 14 amino acids. V was pared by 6 bases and J by 0 bases, with 9 bases between. Germline V lookup: CDR1 LNHDA, CDR2 SQIVND (reference sequence). The CDR3 DNA is TGTGCCAGTAGCGGACAGTATAGCAATCAGCCCCAGCATTTT. Amino acids: CASSGQYSNQPQHF.

The chain recombines TRBV15 with TRBJ1-2, with D uncertain. Germline assignment: CDR1 LNHNV and CDR2 YYDKDF (reference sequence). This CDR3 comprises 12 residues. V was shortened by 1 base and J by 8 bases, with 8 bases between the two germline ends. CDR3 sequence (DNA): TGTGCCACCAGCAGAGCCTGGGAGGGCTACACCTTC. It yields the protein CATSRAWEGYTF.

The chain joins TRBV6-5 to TRBJ2-1; 8 positions match TRBD2. The CDR3 runs to 13 residues. Germline trimming cut 7 bases from V and 9 bases from J; bases unmatched to any gene: 8. Germline CDR1 reads MNHEY; CDR2 reads SVGAGI. The CDR3 bases are TGTGCCAGCACCCCCCCCGGGGGGGTTGAGCAGTTCTTC. Protein sequence: CASTPPGGVEQFF.

The genes are TRBV6-2 or TRBV6-3 and TRBJ1-5, with 7 bases that match TRBD1. The CDR3 sequence is 11 residues long. V shed 5 bases and J 13 bases; nucleotides not matched to a gene: 5. Germline V gene data show CDR1 as MNHEY and CDR2 as SVGEGT. The CDR3 nucleotides are TGTGCCAGCAGTCATGGACAGGCTCAGCATTTT. Amino acids: CASSHGQAQHF.

V is TRBV14 and J is TRBJ1-2; 12 bases map to TRBD1. The CDR3 totals 16 residues. V lost 1 base and J lost 4; bases outside the gene matches: 4. The germline CDR1 and CDR2 sequences are SGHDN and FVKESK. The CDR3 region is CASSQVGTGGIYGYTF. The DNA of the CDR3 is TGTGCCAGCAGCCAAGTGGGGACAGGGGGCATCTATGGCTACACCTTC.